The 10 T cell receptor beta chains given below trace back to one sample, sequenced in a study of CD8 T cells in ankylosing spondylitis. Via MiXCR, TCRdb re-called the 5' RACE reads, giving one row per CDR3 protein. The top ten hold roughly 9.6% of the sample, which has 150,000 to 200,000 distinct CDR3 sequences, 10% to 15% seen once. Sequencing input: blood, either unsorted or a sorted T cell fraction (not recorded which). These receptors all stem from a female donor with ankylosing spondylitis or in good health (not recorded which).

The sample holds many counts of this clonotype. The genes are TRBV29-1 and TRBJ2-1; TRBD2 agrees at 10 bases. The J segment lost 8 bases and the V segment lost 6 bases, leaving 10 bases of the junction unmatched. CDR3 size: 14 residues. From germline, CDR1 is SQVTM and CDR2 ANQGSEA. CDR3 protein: CSVTPSGSMDEQFF. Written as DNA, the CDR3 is TGCAGCGTGACACCTAGCGGGAGTATGGATGAGCAGTTCTTC.

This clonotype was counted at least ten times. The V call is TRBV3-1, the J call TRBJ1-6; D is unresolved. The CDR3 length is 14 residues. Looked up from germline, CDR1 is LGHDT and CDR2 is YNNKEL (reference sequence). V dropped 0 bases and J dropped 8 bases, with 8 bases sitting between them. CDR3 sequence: CASSQERSYSPLHF. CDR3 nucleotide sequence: TGTGCCAGCAGCCAAGAGCGGTCGTATTCACCCCTCCACTTT.

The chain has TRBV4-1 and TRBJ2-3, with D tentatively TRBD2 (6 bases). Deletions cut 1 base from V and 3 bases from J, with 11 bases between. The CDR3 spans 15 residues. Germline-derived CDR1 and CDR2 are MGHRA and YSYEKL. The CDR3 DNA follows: TGCGCCAGCAGCCAAGGACTAGAGTTGACAGATACGCAGTATTTT. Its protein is CASSQGLELTDTQYF.

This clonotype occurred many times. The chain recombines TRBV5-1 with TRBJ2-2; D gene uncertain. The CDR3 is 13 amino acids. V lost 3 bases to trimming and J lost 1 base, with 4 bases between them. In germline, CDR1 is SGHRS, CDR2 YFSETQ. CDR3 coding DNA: TGCGCCAGCAGCTGGGAGAACACCGGGGAGCTGTTTTTT. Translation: CASSWENTGELFF.

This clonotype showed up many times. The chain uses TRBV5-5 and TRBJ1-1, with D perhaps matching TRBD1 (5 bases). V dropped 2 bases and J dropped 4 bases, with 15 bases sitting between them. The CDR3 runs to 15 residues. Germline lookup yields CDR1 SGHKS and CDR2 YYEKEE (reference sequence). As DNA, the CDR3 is TGTGCCAGCAGCTTTCGGGGGGGGACTGTCACTGAAGCTTTCTTT. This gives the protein CASSFRGGTVTEAFF.

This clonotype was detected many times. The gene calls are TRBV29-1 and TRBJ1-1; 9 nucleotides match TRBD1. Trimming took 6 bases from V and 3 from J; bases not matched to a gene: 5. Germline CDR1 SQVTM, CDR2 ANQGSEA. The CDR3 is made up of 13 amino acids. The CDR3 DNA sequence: TGCAGCGTGGGACAGGGTATGGACACTGAAGCTTTCTTT. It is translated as CSVGQGMDTEAFF.

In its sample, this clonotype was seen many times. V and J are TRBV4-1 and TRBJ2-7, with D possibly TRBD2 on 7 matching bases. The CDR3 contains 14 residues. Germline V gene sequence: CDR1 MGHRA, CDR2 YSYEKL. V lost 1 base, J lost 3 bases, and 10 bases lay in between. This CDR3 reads CASSQVGGDYEQYF. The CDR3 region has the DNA TGCGCCAGCAGCCAAGTAGGGGGGGACTACGAGCAGTACTTC.

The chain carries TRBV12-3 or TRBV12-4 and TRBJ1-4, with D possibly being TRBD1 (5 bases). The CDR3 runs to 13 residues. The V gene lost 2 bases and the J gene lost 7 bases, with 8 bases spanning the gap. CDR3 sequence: CASSLQGGEKLFF. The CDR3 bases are TGTGCCAGCAGTTTACAGGGAGGTGAAAAACTGTTTTTT.

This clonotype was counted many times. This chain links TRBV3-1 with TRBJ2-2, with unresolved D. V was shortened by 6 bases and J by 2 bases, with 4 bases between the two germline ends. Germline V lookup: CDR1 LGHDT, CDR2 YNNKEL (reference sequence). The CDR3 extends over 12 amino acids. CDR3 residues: CASRSNTGELFF. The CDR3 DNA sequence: TGTGCCAGCAGATCTAACACCGGGGAGCTGTTTTTT.

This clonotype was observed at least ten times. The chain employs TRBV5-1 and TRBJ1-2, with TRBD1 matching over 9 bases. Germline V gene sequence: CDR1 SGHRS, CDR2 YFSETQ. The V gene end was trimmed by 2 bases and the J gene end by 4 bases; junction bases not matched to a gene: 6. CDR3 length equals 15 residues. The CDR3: CASSLIPGQGYGYTF. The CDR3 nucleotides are TGCGCCAGCAGCTTAATTCCGGGACAGGGCTATGGCTACACCTTC. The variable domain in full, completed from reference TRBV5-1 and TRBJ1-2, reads KAGVTQTPRYLIKTRGQQVTLSCSPISGHRSVSWYQQTPGQGLQFLFEYFSETQRNKGNFPGRFSGRQFSNSRSEMNVSTLELGDSALYLCASSLIPGQGYGYTFGSGTRLTVV.